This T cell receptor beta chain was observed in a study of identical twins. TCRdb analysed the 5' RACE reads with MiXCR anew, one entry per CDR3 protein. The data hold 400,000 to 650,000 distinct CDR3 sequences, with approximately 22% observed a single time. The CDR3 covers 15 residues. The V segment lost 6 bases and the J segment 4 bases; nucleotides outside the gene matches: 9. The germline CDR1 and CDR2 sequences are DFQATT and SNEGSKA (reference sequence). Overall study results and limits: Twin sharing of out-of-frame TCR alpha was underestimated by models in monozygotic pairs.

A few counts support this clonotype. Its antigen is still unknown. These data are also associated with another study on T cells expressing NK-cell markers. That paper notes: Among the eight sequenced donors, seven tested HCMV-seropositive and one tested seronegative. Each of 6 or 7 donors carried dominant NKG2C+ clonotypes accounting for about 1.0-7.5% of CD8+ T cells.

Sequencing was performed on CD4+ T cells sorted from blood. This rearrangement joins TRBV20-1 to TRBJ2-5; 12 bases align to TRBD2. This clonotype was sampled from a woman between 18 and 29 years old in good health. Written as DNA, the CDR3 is TGCAGTGCCAGGCGGCTAGCGGGAGGGCGAGAGACCCAGTACTTC. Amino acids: CSARRLAGGRETQYF.